Presented here are 21 T cell receptor beta chains from one specimen sequenced in a study of response to subunit inactivated influenza vaccine. TCRdb analysed the RT-PCR reads with MiXCR anew, one entry per CDR3 protein. The profile shows 500,000 to 600,000 distinct CDR3 sequences, around 11% of them singletons. The same sample was also studied in work on T cells expressing NK-cell markers. According to that study: The cDNA for TCR beta came from 5'RACE template switching with UMIs.

Sequenced here: PBMCs from blood, sampled on the day of vaccination. The receptors here all came from a man aged 50 or older who received an inactivated influenza vaccine.

The chain uses TRBV10-3 and TRBJ2-5; 7 bases align to TRBD2. Per the germline V gene, CDR1 is ENHRY and CDR2 is SYGVKD. There are 13 residues in the CDR3. With 6 bases clipped from V and 9 bases from J, the junction kept 10 bases outside the gene matches. The CDR3 nucleotides read TGTGCCATCAGCACCGGGACGGCGGGGGCCCAGTACTTC. It encodes CAISTGTAGAQYF.

The V call is TRBV20-1, the J call TRBJ2-7, with TRBD2 matching 11 bases. The germline V gene has CDR1 DFQATT and CDR2 SNEGSKA (reference sequence). The trim removed 2 bases at V and 4 bases at J, leaving 7 bases unmatched. CDR3 length: 15 amino acids. The CDR3 nucleotides read TGCAGTGCTAGATTTGGGACTAGCGGAGTTTACGAGCAGTACTTC. This gives the protein CSARFGTSGVYEQYF.

V is TRBV9 and J is TRBJ1-1, with D unresolved. This CDR3 contains 15 residues. Germline V gene data show CDR1 as SGDLS and CDR2 as YYNGEE. Trimming removed 3 bases from V and 2 bases from J, with 14 bases in between. CDR3: CASSAGIDTNTEAFF. The CDR3 DNA reads TGTGCCAGCAGCGCCGGTATTGACACAAACACTGAAGCTTTCTTT.

This clonotype was counted only a few times. The chain combines TRBV20-1 with TRBJ2-3; D remains ambiguous. Germline values: CDR1 DFQATT, CDR2 SNEGSKA (reference sequence). There are 13 residues in the CDR3. Trimming left V 5 bases short and J 2 bases short, with 11 bases between. CDR3 amino acids: CSALRAATDTQYF. The CDR3 DNA reads TGCAGTGCTCTCCGCGCGGCCACAGATACGCAGTATTTT.

There are a few counts of this clonotype. The chain joins TRBV6-2 or TRBV6-3 to TRBJ1-2, with D hard to call. This CDR3 comprises 13 residues. CDR1 is MNHEY and CDR2 is SVGEGT in the germline V gene. Trimming removed 5 bases at V and 4 bases at J, with 11 bases between. CDR3 region: CASSKQGLYGYTF. CDR3 DNA: TGTGCCAGCAGTAAGCAAGGTCTCTATGGCTACACCTTC.

The chain recombines TRBV28 with TRBJ2-7; 9 positions match TRBD2. Trimming removed 10 bases from V and 3 bases from J; junction bases left unmatched: 4. Per the germline V gene, CDR1 is MDHEN and CDR2 is SYDVKM. This CDR3 has 12 residues. Here the CDR3 reads CATRLADYEQYF. The CDR3 nucleotides read TGTGCCACTCGACTAGCGGACTACGAGCAGTACTTC.

This clonotype was counted ten times or more. The chain couples TRBV12-3 or TRBV12-4 to TRBJ2-3; D perhaps matches TRBD2 (6 bases). Trimming removed 6 bases at V and 2 bases at J, with 18 bases between. The CDR3 is 16 amino acids. The CDR3 nucleotides are TGTGCCAGCAGCGGGACTGGGGCGGGCCCCACAGATACGCAGTATTTT. The encoded protein is CASSGTGAGPTDTQYF.

In this sample, this clonotype turned up a few times. The V and J genes are TRBV12-3 or TRBV12-4 and TRBJ1-4; weak D call: TRBD1 (5 bases). The CDR3 consists of 15 residues. The V gene lost 6 bases and the J gene lost 0 bases, with 11 bases spanning the gap. CDR3 amino acids: CASSHRQTTNEKLFF. The CDR3 DNA follows: TGTGCCAGCAGCCACCGACAGACAACTAATGAAAAACTGTTTTTT.

This clonotype was observed a handful of times. The rearrangement joins TRBV20-1 to TRBJ2-5; 10 nucleotides agree with TRBD2. Germline assignment: CDR1 DFQATT and CDR2 SNEGSKA (reference sequence). V trimming: 0 bases; J trimming: 1 base; junction bases outside the gene matches: 5. This CDR3 comprises 16 residues. The CDR3 loop is CSAREFSGRPQETQYF. The CDR3 nucleotides read TGCAGTGCTAGAGAGTTTAGCGGGAGGCCCCAAGAGACCCAGTACTTC.

This clonotype was detected many times. The rearrangement links TRBV12-3 or TRBV12-4 to TRBJ2-5; unclear D gene. The CDR3 length is 12 residues. V lost 5 bases and J lost 8, with 12 bases in between. CDR3 sequence reads: CASSPSASTQYF. The DNA for the CDR3 is TGTGCCAGCAGTCCTTCGGCTAGTACCCAGTACTTC.

The chain has TRBV6-2 or TRBV6-3 and TRBJ1-5, with TRBD1 matching over 7 bases. Germline CDR1 is MNHEY and CDR2 is SVGEGT. The V segment lost 8 bases and the J segment 1 base; nucleotides outside the gene matches: 20. This CDR3 has 19 amino acids. The CDR3 nucleotides are TGTGCCAGCGGCCCCGGGACAGCCCATTTTTGGGGGAGCAATCAGCCCCAGCATTTT. It specifies CASGPGTAHFWGSNQPQHF.

To note about this clonotype: The junction departs from germline at one end; a sequencing error may be responsible. The chain carries TRBV14 and TRBJ2-1; TRBD1 is a possible D gene (5 bases). CDR1 is SGHDN and CDR2 is FVKESK in the germline V gene. The CDR3 extends over 12 amino acids. The CDR3 DNA reads as TGTGCCAGCAGCCAAGGGACACTACCCCCGGTCTTC. It codes for CASSQGTLPPVF.

This clonotype was seen only a few times. The chain joins TRBV29-1 to TRBJ2-7, with no clear D. V gave up 5 bases and J gave up 9 bases, with 14 bases separating them. CDR3 size: 11 residues. Germline V gene sequence: CDR1 SQVTM, CDR2 ANQGSEA. DNA for the CDR3: TGCAGCGTTTTGGGGAATCGAGCGCAGTACTTC. It encodes CSVLGNRAQYF.

The J gene is TRBJ2-2, the V gene TRBV10-3; TRBD2 matches 10 bases. The J segment lost 5 bases and the V segment lost 8 bases, leaving 11 bases of the junction unmatched. CDR1 is ENHRY, CDR2 SYGVKD, per germline. This CDR3 comprises 16 residues. DNA for the CDR3: TGTGCCATCCGAGCTAGCGGGAGTACGAGGACCGGGGAGCTGTTTTTT. Amino acids: CAIRASGSTRTGELFF.

The V call is TRBV20-1, the J call TRBJ1-1; possible D gene TRBD1, 6 bases. The CDR3 covers 16 residues. The V gene's germline CDR1 is DFQATT and CDR2 SNEGSKA (reference sequence). V gave up 0 bases and J gave up 0 bases, with 14 bases separating them. The CDR3 sequence is CSARDLGQLMNTEAFF. The CDR3 DNA reads as TGCAGTGCTAGAGATTTAGGACAGCTCATGAACACTGAAGCTTTCTTT.

This clonotype came up a few times. CDR3 sequence reads: CSASRYGPNTEAFF. In DNA form, the CDR3 reads TGCAGTGCTAGCCGGTATGGGCCGAACACTGAAGCTTTCTTT. The chain recombines TRBV20-1 with TRBJ1-1; D is unclear. CDR3 length: 14 amino acids. The germline CDR1 and CDR2 sequences are DFQATT and SNEGSKA (reference sequence). V shed 3 bases and J shed 1 base, with 12 bases lying between them.

This clonotype was picked up a small number of times. This rearrangement joins TRBV9 to TRBJ2-3; 10 bases are a match to TRBD1. Germline V gives CDR1 SGDLS, CDR2 YYNGEE. J lost 3 bases, V lost 2 bases, and 6 bases had no gene match. This CDR3 comprises 16 residues. CDR3 loop: CASSVSTGGWTDTQYF. In DNA, the CDR3 is TGTGCCAGCAGCGTTTCGACAGGGGGCTGGACAGATACGCAGTATTTT.

Written as DNA, the CDR3 is TGTGCCAGCAGCGAGACTAGCGGAGCCTCCTACGAGCAGTACTTC. Translating gives CASSETSGASYEQYF. V gene TRBV9 combines with J gene TRBJ2-7; 9 bases fit TRBD2. The CDR3 loop spans 15 amino acids. Germline V gene data show CDR1 as SGDLS and CDR2 as YYNGEE. V gave up 3 bases and J gave up 0 bases; unmatched junction bases: 4.

J is TRBJ2-1 and V is TRBV9, with 8 bases matching TRBD2. The CDR3 consists of 15 residues. The ends lost 4 bases at V and 2 bases at J; junction bases unmatched: 5. From germline, CDR1 is SGDLS and CDR2 YYNGEE. As DNA, the CDR3 is TGTGCCAGCAGCCGGATAGCGGGACCCTACAATGAGCAGTTCTTC. It is translated as CASSRIAGPYNEQFF.

This chain connects TRBV7-9 to TRBJ2-1; D is uncertain. The CDR3 is 14 amino acids. Germline CDR1 is SEHNR and CDR2 is FQNEAQ (reference sequence). With 2 bases removed from V and 5 bases from J, the gap between germline ends came to 10 bases. The CDR3 nucleotides read TGTGCCAGCAGCTTACTCGCCGCGAACAATGAGCAGTTCTTC. It specifies CASSLLAANNEQFF.

The chain has TRBV12-3 or TRBV12-4 and TRBJ2-5; a weak D match, TRBD2 (6 bases). V was pared by 1 base and J by 2 bases, with 8 bases between. The CDR3 consists of 14 residues. The CDR3 DNA follows: TGTGCCAGCAGTTTAGATGGGAGGCAAGAGACCCAGTACTTC. This gives the protein CASSLDGRQETQYF.